These 27 T cell receptor beta chains came from one sample sequenced in a study of CD8 T cells in Susac syndrome. Reverse transcription used roughly 0.45 to 1 ug RNA and random hexamers. A single record per CDR3 protein comes from TCRdb applying MiXCR to the immunoSEQ multiplex PCR reads. This sample yields under 200,000 distinct CDR3 sequences, of which 92% are seen a single time; approximately 0.075% belongs to the top ten. Sequenced sample: CD4+ T cells from PBMCs. The receptors shown here come from a human donor in good health.

The CDR3 DNA sequence: TGTGCCAGTAGTATCTCGATGGTAGCGAAAAACATTCAGTACTTC. This gives the protein CASSISMVAKNIQYF. The chain uses TRBV19 and TRBJ2-4; maybe TRBD2 (5 bases). The CDR3 is made up of 15 amino acids. Looked up from germline, CDR1 is LNHDA and CDR2 is SQIVND (reference sequence). The V end lost 3 bases, the J end lost 4 bases, and 13 bases lay between the germline ends.

The chain joins TRBV7-8 to TRBJ1-2, with D uncertain. CDR1 is SGHVS, CDR2 FQNEAQ, per germline. The V end lost 0 bases, the J end lost 1 base, and 9 bases lay between the germline ends. The CDR3 is 15 residues long. Here the CDR3 reads CASSLAHGSNYGYTF. The DNA of the CDR3 is TGTGCCAGCAGCTTAGCGCATGGAAGTAACTATGGCTACACCTTC.

This chain uses TRBV7-2 with TRBJ1-4; 9 bases line up with TRBD1. J was trimmed by 7 bases and V by 5 bases; bases with no gene match: 5. The CDR3 spans 14 residues. CDR1 SGHTA and CDR2 FQGNSA come from the germline V gene. CDR3 sequence reads: CASSETGGSEKLFF. The CDR3 DNA sequence: TGTGCCAGCAGCGAGACAGGGGGAAGTGAAAAACTGTTTTTT. The full variable domain, its missing parts supplied by reference TRBV7-2 and TRBJ1-4, is GAGVSQSPSNKVTEKGKDVELRCDPISGHTALYWYRQSLGQGLEFLIYFQGNSAPDKSGLPSDRFSAERTGGSVSTLTIQRTQQEDSAVYLCASSETGGSEKLFFGSGTQLSVL.

The chain combines TRBV9 with TRBJ1-4; D is perhaps TRBD1 (5 bases). CDR1 and CDR2 from the germline V gene are SGDLS and YYNGEE. Trimming removed 1 base at V and 7 bases at J, with 11 bases between. The CDR3 contains 14 residues. In nucleotides, the CDR3 is TGTGCCAGCAGCGTAACGGGGAGGGGTGAAAAACTGTTTTTT. Translation: CASSVTGRGEKLFF. The full variable domain, rest sourced from reference TRBV9 and TRBJ1-4, is DSGVTQTPKHLITATGQRVTLRCSPRSGDLSVYWYQQSLDQGLQFLIQYYNGEERAKGNILERFSAQQFPDLHSELNLSSLELGDSALYFCASSVTGRGEKLFFGSGTQLSVL.

The genes are TRBV9 and TRBJ2-1; perhaps TRBD2 as D (5 bases). CDR3 length: 17 residues. The germline gives CDR1 SGDLS, CDR2 YYNGEE. Trimming cost V 4 bases and J 4 bases, with 21 bases left between them. The CDR3 DNA follows: TGTGCCAGCAGCATCCGCGGGCAGGTGGGTTCTTACAATGAGCAGTTCTTC. This translates into CASSIRGQVGSYNEQFF. The variable domain in full, completed from reference TRBV9 and TRBJ2-1, reads DSGVTQTPKHLITATGQRVTLRCSPRSGDLSVYWYQQSLDQGLQFLIQYYNGEERAKGNILERFSAQQFPDLHSELNLSSLELGDSALYFCASSIRGQVGSYNEQFFGPGTRLTVL.

The chain combines TRBV9 with TRBJ2-4; TRBD1 aligns across 8 bases. V lost 0 bases and J lost 7; bases outside the gene matches: 6. CDR3 length: 15 amino acids. CDR1 SGDLS and CDR2 YYNGEE come from the germline V gene. CDR3: CASSVESRGLNIQYF. CDR3 DNA: TGTGCCAGCAGCGTAGAGAGCAGGGGGCTTAACATTCAGTACTTC.

The V and J genes are TRBV28 and TRBJ2-7; TRBD1 matches 7 bases. V shed 8 bases, J shed 5 bases, and the junction held 9 bases outside the gene matches. There are 13 residues in the CDR3. Per germline, CDR1 MDHEN and CDR2 SYDVKM. The CDR3 DNA is TGTGCCAGCCGCCGGCAGGGGGTCCACGAGCAGTACTTC. This codes for CASRRQGVHEQYF.

The rearrangement joins TRBV6-6 to TRBJ2-2; perhaps TRBD1 as D (6 bases). The CDR3 is 15 residues long. Germline V gives CDR1 MNHNY, CDR2 SVGAGI (reference sequence). The V end lost 10 bases, the J end lost 4 bases, and 19 bases lay between the germline ends. The CDR3 is CATGALGAVTGELFF. CDR3 DNA: TGTGCCACGGGCGCGTTGGGGGCGGTCACCGGGGAGCTGTTTTTT.

The chain links TRBV14 to TRBJ2-7; no clear D. V lost 4 bases, J lost 1 base, and 8 bases lay in between. CDR3 length equals 13 residues. The germline V gene encodes CDR1 SGHDN and CDR2 FVKESK. Here the CDR3 DNA reads TGTGCCAGCAGCCCGTACCTGTCCTACGAGCAGTACTTC. It is translated as CASSPYLSYEQYF.

This chain connects TRBV27 to TRBJ2-2; a weak D match, TRBD2 (6 bases). Germline CDR1 and CDR2: MNHEY and SMNVEV (reference sequence). V shed 3 bases and J shed 0 bases, with 8 bases lying between them. CDR3 length: 15 residues. CDR3 in amino acids: CASSFGRTNTGELFF. The CDR3 nucleotides read TGTGCCAGCAGTTTTGGGAGGACGAACACCGGGGAGCTGTTTTTT.

The rearrangement links TRBV5-1 to TRBJ1-1; no definite D call. Per germline, CDR1 SGHRS and CDR2 YFSETQ. The CDR3 loop spans 13 amino acids. Between the trimmed V and J ends, which lost 0 bases and 3 bases, there was a span of 6 bases. The CDR3 DNA is TGCGCCAGCAGCTTGGTCGCTGACACTGAAGCTTTCTTT. Protein sequence: CASSLVADTEAFF.

This clonotype was seen just once. The chain recombines TRBV13 with TRBJ2-1; TRBD2 is a possible D gene (5 bases). The CDR3 contains 16 residues. Trimming took 2 bases from V and 6 from J, leaving 17 bases between them. The germline V gene encodes CDR1 PRHDT and CDR2 FYEKMQ (reference sequence). In DNA, the CDR3 is TGTGCCAGCAGCTTAAGAGGGTCCCCCTTTGCCAATGAGCAGTTCTTC. It yields the protein CASSLRGSPFANEQFF.

The V and J genes are TRBV19 and TRBJ2-2; maybe TRBD2 (5 bases). Germline V gene lookup returns CDR1 LNHDA and CDR2 SQIVND (reference sequence). With 6 bases removed from V and 6 bases from J, the gap between germline ends came to 17 bases. CDR3 length equals 15 residues. The CDR3 sequence: CASSGGGVVAGELFF. In nucleotides, the CDR3 is TGTGCCAGTAGCGGAGGAGGAGTTGTCGCCGGGGAGCTGTTTTTT.

V is TRBV19 and J is TRBJ2-7; the match to TRBD2 covers 8 bases. Germline-derived CDR1 and CDR2 are LNHDA and SQIVND (reference sequence). J lost 5 bases, V lost 3 bases, and 24 bases had no gene match. This CDR3 has 20 amino acids. The CDR3 spells CASSIGWLWSQAGESHEQYF. The CDR3 coding sequence is TGTGCCAGTAGTATCGGATGGTTGTGGTCTCAAGCGGGAGAGTCCCACGAGCAGTACTTC.

The genes are TRBV5-1 and TRBJ2-3; D is perhaps TRBD1 (5 bases). Trimming removed 2 bases from V and 1 base from J, with 14 bases in between. Per the germline V gene, CDR1 is SGHRS and CDR2 is YFSETQ. The CDR3 totals 16 residues. This CDR3 is CASSLKDSEGTDTQYF. CDR3 nucleotides: TGCGCCAGCAGCTTAAAAGACAGCGAAGGCACAGATACGCAGTATTTT.

The chain has TRBV4-1 and TRBJ2-3; TRBD1 aligns across 7 bases. Per the germline V gene, CDR1 is MGHRA and CDR2 is YSYEKL. The CDR3 has 16 amino acids. Trimming removed 3 bases from V and 0 bases from J; junction bases left unmatched: 6. The CDR3 coding sequence is TGCGCCAGCAGCCATTCAGGGGGACCTAGCACAGATACGCAGTATTTT. This sequence encodes CASSHSGGPSTDTQYF.

This clonotype was seen once. CDR3 nucleotides: TGTGCCAGCAGCCAATCACCCAGCGGGAATGGGGTCGGGGAGCTGTTTTTT. It translates to CASSQSPSGNGVGELFF. The chain combines TRBV3-1 with TRBJ2-2; 7 bases are shared with TRBD2. CDR3 size: 17 residues. Germline CDR1 LGHDT, CDR2 YNNKEL (reference sequence). Germline trimming cut 2 bases from V and 7 bases from J; bases unmatched to any gene: 13.

This chain uses TRBV28 with TRBJ2-7, with D possibly being TRBD2 (6 bases). This CDR3 comprises 14 residues. With 4 bases removed from V and 8 bases from J, the gap between germline ends came to 18 bases. Germline CDR1 reads MDHEN; CDR2 reads SYDVKM. CDR3 nucleotide sequence: TGTGCCAGCAGTTCAAATACTTGGGGGGAAAAGCAGTACTTC. Its translation is CASSSNTWGEKQYF. The variable domain in full, completed from reference TRBV28 and TRBJ2-7, reads DVKVTQSSRYLVKRTGEKVFLECVQDMDHENMFWYRQDPGLGLRLIYFSYDVKMKEKGDIPEGYSVSREKKERFSLILESASTNQTSMYLCASSSNTWGEKQYFGPGTRLTVT.

This chain links TRBV24-1 with TRBJ1-2, with TRBD1 matching 7 bases. Germline values: CDR1 KGHDR, CDR2 SFDVKD. V dropped 5 bases and J dropped 3; count of bases not matched to a gene: 5. CDR3 length equals 14 residues. CDR3 nucleotides: TGTGCCACCAGTGGGAGGGGGCGCGACTATGGCTACACCTTC. Translation: CATSGRGRDYGYTF.

The gene calls are TRBV20-1 and TRBJ1-2; D may be TRBD1 (5 bases). The V and J ends lost 3 bases and 0 bases respectively, with 20 bases between them. CDR1 DFQATT and CDR2 SNEGSKA come from the germline V gene (reference sequence). The CDR3 extends over 17 amino acids. The CDR3 loop reads CSARGTGAGTSNYGYTF. The DNA of the CDR3 is TGCAGTGCTAGGGGGACCGGGGCCGGGACGTCTAACTATGGCTACACCTTC.

The CDR3 DNA is TGTGCCAGCAGGCACGAGTTTCAGCCCCAGCATTTT. Encoded protein: CASRHEFQPQHF. J is TRBJ1-5 and V is TRBV28; D ambiguous. CDR3 length equals 12 residues. Trimming pared 6 bases from V and 6 bases from J, leaving 9 bases between. The V gene's germline CDR1 is MDHEN and CDR2 SYDVKM.

The chain joins TRBV20-1 to TRBJ2-1; 11 nucleotides agree with TRBD2. V shed 3 bases, J shed 6 bases, and the junction held 10 bases outside the gene matches. The germline CDR1 and CDR2 sequences are DFQATT and SNEGSKA (reference sequence). The CDR3 is 16 amino acids. The CDR3 bases are TGCAGTGCTAGGTCCACGGGACTAGCGGCCTTCAATGAGCAGTTCTTC. Its protein product is CSARSTGLAAFNEQFF.

J is TRBJ1-5 and V is TRBV5-1; a possible D gene is TRBD1 (5 bases). Looked up from germline, CDR1 is SGHRS and CDR2 is YFSETQ. V lost 1 base to trimming and J lost 0 bases, with 11 bases between them. CDR3 length equals 16 residues. The CDR3 DNA is TGCGCCAGCAGCTTGTGGGGGACGGATAGCAATCAGCCCCAGCATTTT. Protein product: CASSLWGTDSNQPQHF.

V is TRBV11-2 and J is TRBJ1-6, with D perhaps matching TRBD1 (6 bases). This CDR3 is built from 15 residues. V gave up 0 bases and J gave up 9 bases, with 12 bases separating them. Germline CDR1 and CDR2: SGHAT and FQNNGV. Here the CDR3 DNA reads TGTGCCAGCAGCTTAGAACCGGGGGCGGCTTCACCCCTCCACTTT. Amino acids: CASSLEPGAASPLHF.

This sequence joins TRBV30 and TRBJ2-5; 9 bases are a match to TRBD2. Looked up from germline, CDR1 is GTSNPN and CDR2 is SVGIG (reference sequence). V was clipped by 3 bases and J by 2 bases; unmatched bases: 4. This CDR3 has 14 residues. The CDR3 sequence is CAWRAAGGQETQYF. CDR3 bases: TGTGCCTGGAGGGCGGCGGGAGGGCAAGAGACCCAGTACTTC.

CDR3 sequence reads: CSVEGARNSATEAFF. DNA of the CDR3: TGCAGCGTTGAAGGGGCCCGGAATTCAGCCACTGAAGCTTTCTTT. V is TRBV29-1 and J is TRBJ1-1; D is unresolved. This CDR3 has 15 amino acids. Germline CDR1 and CDR2: SQVTM and ANQGSEA. With 1 base removed from V and 4 bases from J, the gap between germline ends came to 16 bases.

In its sample, this clonotype was seen once. V usage is TRBV3-1 and J usage is TRBJ2-7; no definite D call. Germline-derived CDR1 and CDR2 are LGHDT and YNNKEL (reference sequence). This CDR3 has 15 residues. Trimming left V 3 bases short and J 7 bases short, with 19 bases between. The CDR3 DNA reads TGTGCCAGCAGCCAGGGATGGACGGCCTCGGCAGAGCAGTACTTC. This translates into CASSQGWTASAEQYF.